This section outlines one T cell receptor (beta chain) sequence together with its context. Its antigen is not yet known. Base qualities are missing; no much larger clone stands one base away. The data belong to a study of cytomegalovirus exposure and HLA in healthy donors (dated by TCRdb to 2016 to 2017). For the study in its entirety: In an earlier analysis of about 560 of the donors, 250 to 350 Gb of sequence data and 117 million unique TCR beta sequences from roughly 180 million T cells were reported. Along with the approximately 700-subject first cohort, a separate validation cohort of approximately 110 different subjects was used. Among some 400 genotyped donors of the cohort, an average of approximately 240,000 unique TCR beta nucleotide sequences were sequenced per donor, about a sixth of them non-productive. Typing coverage varied by locus: roughly 629-640 donors for A, B, C, DRB1 and DQB1; roughly 500 for DQA1; about 590 for DPA1; approximately 490 for DPB1. High-throughput TCR immunosequencing, statistical association of individual TCRs with disease status, and machine learning were combined to predict cytomegalovirus infection status. The study profiled the T cell repertoires of hundreds of subjects by immunosequencing and related them to cytomegalovirus serostatus. An earlier analysis of roughly 600 of the donors used high-throughput TCR beta sequencing to judge whether each TCR beta V gene segment behaved as functional or pseudogenic. In a later analysis, previously published TCR beta repertoires from 600 to 850 donors were re-analyzed and high-resolution HLA genotyping was added so that TCR occurrence patterns could be studied. An early release that covered about 600 HLA-typed donors contained approximately 290 gigabases of sequencing data and 65 million to 100 million unique TCR sequences. In a later genetic analysis, genome-wide SNP genotypes for 398 of the 666 donors were used, and that subset was treated as a discovery cohort. Rather than drawing on any new phenotypic data, the later analysis identified candidate immune exposures from TCR beta sequences and the way those sequences occurred across donors. Both class I and class II loci were covered by HLA typing, at four-digit resolution. Every repertoire in the discovery cohort had been generated on one and the same sequencing platform. Alongside the repertoire data, information on donor age, sex, ethnicity and CMV serostatus was compiled. The genetic ancestry cluster associated with self-reported Caucasian donors included 70% to 85% of the 300 to 450 genotyped donors. Roughly 5 DR-DQ haplotypes were treated as single units for association and clustering because of strong linkage in the cohort. The aim of the study was to test whether cataloging public T cell receptors could identify signatures of past pathogen exposure.

General conclusions and limits of the study: Compared with the approximately 670-donor mean, donors in an Asian-associated ancestry cluster had fewer N-insertions in productive TCRs, according to a later genetic analysis. A later analysis reported that several top co-occurrence clusters appeared linked to parvovirus B19, influenza, CMV and Epstein-Barr virus. The 87-base-pair reads could not distinguish some IMGT-functional V segments, including TRBV6-2 and TRBV6-3, so those segments were excluded. It was suggested by the authors that the approach could potentially be generalized to other disease states and immunological phenotypes. The classifier was reported to diagnose cytomegalovirus status with high specificity and sensitivity in both the original cohort and the validation cohort. HLA typing was unavailable for some donors at each locus, so association tests used only the typed subset. Presence/absence analyses assumed roughly uniform sequencing depth across donors, an assumption that may not hold. A later genetic analysis associated a missense DCLRE1C variant with V-gene and J-gene trimming of TCR beta chains, and an independent cohort replicated the association. Compared with equally common non-associated chains, HLA-associated TCR beta chains in a later analysis were more clonally expanded and had lower generation probabilities. When HLA alleles, especially DR and DQ, strongly co-occurred, attributing TCR associations to individual alleles was difficult. A later analysis found that TCR association rates varied across HLA loci, with DRB1 alleles showing the most associated TCRs and HLA-C alleles the fewest. In the study, roughly 160 TCR beta chains were listed as associated with cytomegalovirus. The only immune exposure information available for the cohort was CMV serostatus. In vitro tests confirmed that a few of the cytomegalovirus-associated TCR beta chains recognize cytomegalovirus antigens. A later analysis associated about 17,000 TCR beta sequences with specific HLA alleles at a false discovery rate of 0.05. Correlated functional status among segregating V segments might be attributable to linkage disequilibrium, but an unknown experimental factor could not be ruled out. Most TCR sequences were observed very rarely across donors, whereas some public TCRs were present in many individuals. According to a later analysis, most CMV-associated TCR beta chains appeared to be HLA-restricted, and the HLA associations seemed to be driven largely by CMV exposure. The earlier analysis of some 540 of the donors excluded seventeen rarely observed V segments, including chromosome 9 orphons, because counts were too low. This cohort had only TCR beta chains sequenced, and the lack of alpha or paired-chain data limited which features could be detected. A group of highly shared sequence variants was considered likely to be a technical artifact of the sequencing pipeline. An earlier analysis of approximately 540 of the donors showed that most TCR beta V segments appeared in productive rearrangements either about 87% or about 30% of the time, which broadly matched IMGT annotations. A further reported finding was that TCR beta sequences accurately predicted the HLA-A and HLA-B alleles for most subjects in the first cohort.

The cohort consisted of 666 healthy bone marrow donors. All cohort members were sampled while nominally healthy, although unrecorded immune exposures were likely present. The donor was CMV seronegative and belonged to the group of around 400 seronegative cohort members. A peripheral blood sample was collected from each donor, and TCR beta sequencing was performed on peripheral blood mononuclear cells. Genomic DNA extraction from the blood cell samples was performed with the Qiagen DNeasy Blood Extraction Kit. CDR1 and CDR2, looked up from the germline V gene, are MGHDK and SYGVNS. Including cysteine and phenylalanine, the CDR3 has 10 amino acids. Solely the CDR3 DNA is kept, with 30 bases framed from the first base. Trimming at the junction amounts to 4 bases on V and 8 bases on J, and the germline ends lie 5 bases apart. The library relied on the immunoSEQ multiplex PCR assay. For the multiplex PCR, a mixture combining 60 forward primers for TCR Vbeta segments and 13 reverse primers for TCR Jbeta segments was used. The CDR3 region of rearranged TCR beta genes was amplified from genomic DNA by a multiplex PCR assay. Amplified TCR beta libraries were sequenced as 87-base-pair reads on the Illumina HiSeq System. Under the source paper's analysis protocol: Across the 700 or so repertoires, a later analysis counted some 81 million unique TCR beta chains, roughly 11 million of which were shared by at least two donors. To remove PCR and sequencing errors, raw reads were error-corrected and collapsed into unique sequences using a nearest-neighbor algorithm that merged closely related sequences. To assign V, D and J gene segments, CDR3 sequences were aligned to IMGT reference sequences. For a sequence to be retained, a match of at least six nucleotides was required to both a V gene segment and a J gene segment. Rearrangements were called productive when the CDR3 lacked stop codons and stayed in frame with V and J; all others were non-productive. CDR3 was defined according to IMGT convention as the region running from the second conserved V-encoded cysteine to the conserved J-encoded phenylalanine. Sequences without an unambiguous match to a single V gene segment were excluded from the earlier analysis of a few hundred of the donors. An earlier analysis of over 450 of the donors classified V segments as functional when productive rearrangements were above 56.7% and as segregating when the standard deviation between donors was above 5%. A statistical classification framework was built to diagnose cytomegalovirus status from the catalog of TCR beta chain sequences. In a later analysis, TCR nucleotide sequences were compared against IMGT/GENE-DB human TR gene sequences so that V and J genes could be assigned. Using the TCRdist pipeline, a later analysis assigned CDR3 sequences along with most-parsimonious VDJ recombination scenarios. In a later analysis, each TCR beta chain was defined by its CDR3 amino acid sequence together with its V-gene family, and reads lacking a unique V-gene family were excluded. A later analysis removed nearly 600 highly shared, low-generation-probability nucleotide sequences to deal with suspected cross-contamination and a sequencing artifact. A later analysis calculated a clonal expansion index for each public chain from normalized within-repertoire ranks of inferred template counts. A later analysis computed generation probabilities with a VDJ recombination model fitted to out-of-frame rearrangements, and checked the results against IGoR. A later analysis scored TCR-TCR, TCR-HLA and TCR-CMV co-occurrence with hypergeometric tests, applying a repertoire-size bias correction to TCR pairs. A later analysis estimated false discovery rates by permuting HLA or CMV assignments 20 times. In a later analysis, co-occurring TCRs were grouped with DBSCAN, and TCRdist sequence similarity was added when clustering was performed within HLA-allele-positive subsets. For co-occurrence clustering, repertoires with fewer than 30,000 or more than 120,000 public chains were excluded, along with about five repertoires with anomalous nucleotide sharing. The immuneACCESS repertoire file appears here via TCRdb, limited to in-frame rearrangements. These files lack a portion of the clones; in checked studies, under half of the deficit traces to unresolved V genes, and the cause of the others is not known. That table supplies the V and J calls and clone size; D and trimming were determined from the DNA. Across this sample there are tens of thousands of clones, with 85% to 95% seen only once. Clones ranked in the top ten supply 2% to 3% of the sample.

The source of this sequence is a woman aged 18-30 years in good health and CMV-seronegative. The specimen was PBMCs. The sequence joins TRBV25-1 to TRBJ1-2, with an unclear D gene assignment. The CDR3 region: CASSGGGYTF. The nucleotide sequence reads as follows: TGTGCCAGCAGTGGAGGAGGCTACACCTTC.